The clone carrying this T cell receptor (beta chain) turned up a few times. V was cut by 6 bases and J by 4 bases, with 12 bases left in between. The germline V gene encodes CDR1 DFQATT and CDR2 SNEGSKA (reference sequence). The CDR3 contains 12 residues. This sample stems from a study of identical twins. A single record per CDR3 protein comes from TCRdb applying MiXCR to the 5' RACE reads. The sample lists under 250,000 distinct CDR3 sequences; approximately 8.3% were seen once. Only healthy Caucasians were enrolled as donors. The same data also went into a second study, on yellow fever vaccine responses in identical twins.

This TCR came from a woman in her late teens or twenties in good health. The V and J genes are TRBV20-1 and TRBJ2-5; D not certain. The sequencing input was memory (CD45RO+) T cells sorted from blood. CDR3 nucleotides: TGCAGTGCCACCGGACGGCGAGAGACCCAGTACTTC. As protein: CSATGRRETQYF.